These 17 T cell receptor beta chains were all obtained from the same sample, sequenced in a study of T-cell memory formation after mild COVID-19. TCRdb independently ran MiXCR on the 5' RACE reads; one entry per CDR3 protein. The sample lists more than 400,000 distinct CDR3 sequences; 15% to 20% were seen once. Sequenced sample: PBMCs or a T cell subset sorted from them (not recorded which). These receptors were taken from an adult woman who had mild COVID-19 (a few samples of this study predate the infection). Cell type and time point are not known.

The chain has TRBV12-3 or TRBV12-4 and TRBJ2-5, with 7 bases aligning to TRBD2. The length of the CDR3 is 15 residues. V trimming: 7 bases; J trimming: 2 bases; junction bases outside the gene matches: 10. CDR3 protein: CASKRGAGTQETQYF. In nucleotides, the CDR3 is TGTGCCAGCAAACGAGGAGCGGGGACGCAAGAGACCCAGTACTTC.

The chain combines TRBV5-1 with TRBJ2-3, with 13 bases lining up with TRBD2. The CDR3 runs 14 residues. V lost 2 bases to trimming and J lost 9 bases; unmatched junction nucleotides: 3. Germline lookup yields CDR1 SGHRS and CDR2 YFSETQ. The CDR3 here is CASSLRLAGGTQYF. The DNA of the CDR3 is TGCGCCAGCAGCTTACGACTAGCGGGGGGAACGCAGTATTTT.

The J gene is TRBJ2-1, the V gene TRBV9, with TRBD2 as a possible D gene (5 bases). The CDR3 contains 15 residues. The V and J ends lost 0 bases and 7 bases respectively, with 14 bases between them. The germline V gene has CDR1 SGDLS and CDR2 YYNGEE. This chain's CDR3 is CASSVVGGPGNEQFF. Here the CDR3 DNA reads TGTGCCAGCAGCGTAGTAGGAGGCCCTGGGAATGAGCAGTTCTTC.

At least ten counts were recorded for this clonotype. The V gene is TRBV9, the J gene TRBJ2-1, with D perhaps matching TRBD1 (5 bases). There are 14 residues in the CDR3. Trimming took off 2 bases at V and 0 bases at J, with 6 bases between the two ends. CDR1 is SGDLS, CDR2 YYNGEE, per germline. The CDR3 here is CASSVQGSYNEQFF. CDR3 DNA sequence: TGTGCCAGCAGCGTTCAGGGCTCCTACAATGAGCAGTTCTTC.

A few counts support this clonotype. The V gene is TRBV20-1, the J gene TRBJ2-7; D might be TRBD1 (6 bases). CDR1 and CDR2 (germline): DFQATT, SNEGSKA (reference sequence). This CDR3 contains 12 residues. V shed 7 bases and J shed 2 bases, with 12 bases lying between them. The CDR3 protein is CSGTGQTYEQYF. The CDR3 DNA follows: TGCAGTGGGACCGGACAGACCTACGAGCAGTACTTC.

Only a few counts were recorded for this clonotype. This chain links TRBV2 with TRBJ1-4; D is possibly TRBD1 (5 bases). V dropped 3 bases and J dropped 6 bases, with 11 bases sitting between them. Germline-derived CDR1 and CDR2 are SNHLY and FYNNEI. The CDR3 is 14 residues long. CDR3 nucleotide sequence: TGTGCCAGCAGTGATTCGTGGGGGGATGAAAAACTGTTTTTT. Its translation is CASSDSWGDEKLFF. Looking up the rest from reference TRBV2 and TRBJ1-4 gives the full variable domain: EPEVTQTPSHQVTQMGQEVILRCVPISNHLYFYWYRQILGQKVEFLVSFYNNEISEKSEIFDDQFSVERPDGSNFTLKIRSTKLEDSAMYFCASSDSWGDEKLFFGSGTQLSVL.

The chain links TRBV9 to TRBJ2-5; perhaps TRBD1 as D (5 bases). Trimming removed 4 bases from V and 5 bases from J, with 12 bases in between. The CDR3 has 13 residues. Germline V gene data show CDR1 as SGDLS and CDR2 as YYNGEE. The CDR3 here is CASSPKGRETQYF. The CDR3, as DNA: TGTGCCAGCAGCCCGAAGGGGCGGGAGACCCAGTACTTC.

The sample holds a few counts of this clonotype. CDR3: CAISESMTGVGEQYF. For the CDR3, the DNA is TGTGCCATCAGTGAGTCCATGACGGGAGTGGGCGAGCAGTACTTC. The genes are TRBV10-3 and TRBJ2-7; possible D gene TRBD2, 6 bases. CDR1 ENHRY and CDR2 SYGVKD come from the germline V gene. This CDR3 has 15 residues. Trimming cost V 0 bases and J 6 bases, with 15 bases left between them.

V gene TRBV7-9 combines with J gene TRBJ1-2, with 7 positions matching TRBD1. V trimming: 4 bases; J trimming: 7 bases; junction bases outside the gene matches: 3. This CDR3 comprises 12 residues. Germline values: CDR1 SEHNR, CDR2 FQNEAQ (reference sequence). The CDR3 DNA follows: TGTGCCAGCAGCTACTACAGGGGTGGCTACACCTTC. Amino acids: CASSYYRGGYTF.

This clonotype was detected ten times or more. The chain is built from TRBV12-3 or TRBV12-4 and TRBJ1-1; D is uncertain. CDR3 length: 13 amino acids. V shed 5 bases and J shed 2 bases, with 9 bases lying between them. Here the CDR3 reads CASSIDGNTEAFF. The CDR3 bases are TGTGCCAGCAGTATCGATGGTAACACTGAAGCTTTCTTT.

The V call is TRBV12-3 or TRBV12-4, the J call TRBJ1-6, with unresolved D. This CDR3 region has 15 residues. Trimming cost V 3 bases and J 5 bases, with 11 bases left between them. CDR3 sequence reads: CASSLRSMDNSPLHF. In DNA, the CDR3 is TGTGCCAGCAGTTTGCGTAGCATGGATAATTCACCCCTCCACTTT.

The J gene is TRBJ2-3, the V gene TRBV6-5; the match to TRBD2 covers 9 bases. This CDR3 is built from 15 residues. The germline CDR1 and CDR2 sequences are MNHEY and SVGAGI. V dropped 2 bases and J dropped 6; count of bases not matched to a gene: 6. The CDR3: CASSYERGEADTQYF. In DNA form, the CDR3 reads TGTGCCAGCAGTTACGAGCGGGGGGAAGCGGATACGCAGTATTTT.

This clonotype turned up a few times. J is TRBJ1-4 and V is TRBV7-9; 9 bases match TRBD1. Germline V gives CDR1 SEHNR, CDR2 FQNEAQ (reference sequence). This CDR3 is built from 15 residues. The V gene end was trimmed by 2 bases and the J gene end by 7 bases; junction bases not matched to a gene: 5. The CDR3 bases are TGTGCCAGCAGCTTAAGGGGACAGGGTTTTGAAAAACTGTTTTTT. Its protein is CASSLRGQGFEKLFF.

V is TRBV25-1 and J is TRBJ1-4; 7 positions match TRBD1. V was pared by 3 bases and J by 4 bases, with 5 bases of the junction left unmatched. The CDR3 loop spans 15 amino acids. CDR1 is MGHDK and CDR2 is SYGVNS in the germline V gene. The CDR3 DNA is TGTGCCAGCAGTGACCCGGGACAGCTTAATGAAAAACTGTTTTTT. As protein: CASSDPGQLNEKLFF.

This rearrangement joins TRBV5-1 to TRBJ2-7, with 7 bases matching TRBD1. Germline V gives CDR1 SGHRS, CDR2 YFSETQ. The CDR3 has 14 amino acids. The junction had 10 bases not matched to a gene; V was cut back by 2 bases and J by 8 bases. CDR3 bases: TGCGCCAGCAGCTTACAGGGGCAAGACCGAAAGCAGTACTTC. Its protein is CASSLQGQDRKQYF.

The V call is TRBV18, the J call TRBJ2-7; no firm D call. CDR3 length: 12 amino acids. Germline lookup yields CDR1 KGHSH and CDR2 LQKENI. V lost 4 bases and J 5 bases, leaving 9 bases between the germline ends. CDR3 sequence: CASSRVGNEQYF. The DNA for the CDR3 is TGTGCCAGCTCACGGGTGGGAAACGAGCAGTACTTC.

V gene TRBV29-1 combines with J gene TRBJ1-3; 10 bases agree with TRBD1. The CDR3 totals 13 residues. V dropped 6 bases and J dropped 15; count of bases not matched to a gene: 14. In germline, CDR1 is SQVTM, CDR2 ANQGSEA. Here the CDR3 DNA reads TGCAGCGTCTTAACCGGGACAGGGGCCTCCCGATATTTT. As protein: CSVLTGTGASRYF. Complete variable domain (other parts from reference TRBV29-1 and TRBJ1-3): SAVISQKPSRDICQRGTSLTIQCQVDSQVTMMFWYRQQPGQSLTLIATANQGSEATYESGFVIDKFPISRPNLTFSTLTVSNMSPEDSSIYLCSVLTGTGASRYFGEGSWLTVV.